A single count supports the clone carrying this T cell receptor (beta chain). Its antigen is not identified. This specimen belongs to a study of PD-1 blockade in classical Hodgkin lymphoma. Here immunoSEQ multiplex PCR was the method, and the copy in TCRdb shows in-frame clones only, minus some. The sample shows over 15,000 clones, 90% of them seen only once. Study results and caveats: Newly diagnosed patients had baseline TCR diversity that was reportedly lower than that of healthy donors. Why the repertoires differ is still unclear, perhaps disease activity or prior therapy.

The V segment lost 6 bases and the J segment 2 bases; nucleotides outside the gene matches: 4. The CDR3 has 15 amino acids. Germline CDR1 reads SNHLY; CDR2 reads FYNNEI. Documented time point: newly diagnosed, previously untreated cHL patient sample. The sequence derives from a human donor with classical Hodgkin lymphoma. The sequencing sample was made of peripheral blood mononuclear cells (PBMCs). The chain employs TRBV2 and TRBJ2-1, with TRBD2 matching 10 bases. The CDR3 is CASRGLAGAYNEQFF. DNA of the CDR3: TGTGCCAGCAGGGGCCTAGCGGGGGCCTACAATGAGCAGTTCTTC.